This T cell receptor beta chain was identified during a study of cytomegalovirus exposure and HLA in healthy donors. This clone was counted between two and nine times. Primers for the PCR totalled 60 Vbeta and 13 Jbeta. Using immunoSEQ multiplex PCR, the repertoire was profiled, and TCRdb retains in-frame clones only, with some absent. Among some 180,000 clones listed, 75% to 90% were seen once. Germline V gives CDR1 SGHTA, CDR2 FQGTGA. Trimming cost V 5 bases and J 1 base; bases outside gene matches: 7. The CDR3 is 15 amino acids. The chain employs TRBV7-3 and TRBJ1-1; 7 nucleotides match TRBD1. Sequenced: PBMCs. This clonotype originated in a girl between 10 and 17 years old in good health and CMV-seropositive. Written as DNA, the CDR3 is TGTGCCAGCAGCCCCTGGACAGGACAGAACACTGAAGCTTTCTTT. Protein sequence: CASSPWTGQNTEAFF.